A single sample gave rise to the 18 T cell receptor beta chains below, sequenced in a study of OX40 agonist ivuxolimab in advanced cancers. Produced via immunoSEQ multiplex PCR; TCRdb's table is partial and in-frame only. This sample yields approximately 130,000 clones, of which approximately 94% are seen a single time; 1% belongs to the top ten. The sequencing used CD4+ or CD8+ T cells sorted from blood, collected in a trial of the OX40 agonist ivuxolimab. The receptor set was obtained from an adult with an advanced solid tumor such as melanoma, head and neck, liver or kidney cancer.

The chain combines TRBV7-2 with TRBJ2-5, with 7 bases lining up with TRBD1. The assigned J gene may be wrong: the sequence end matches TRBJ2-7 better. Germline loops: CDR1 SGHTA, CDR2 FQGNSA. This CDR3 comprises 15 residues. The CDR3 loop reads CASSLRDSRAYEQYF. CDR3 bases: TGTGCCAGCAGCTTACGGGACAGCCGCGCCTACGAGCAGTACTTC.

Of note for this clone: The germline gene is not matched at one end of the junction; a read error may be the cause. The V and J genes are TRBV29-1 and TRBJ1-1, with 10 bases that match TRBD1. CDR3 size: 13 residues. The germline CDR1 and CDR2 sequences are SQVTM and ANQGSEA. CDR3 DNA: TGCAGCGTTGACCGGACAGGGGGAGGTCCGCCATCCTTT. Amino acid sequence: CSVDRTGGGPPSF. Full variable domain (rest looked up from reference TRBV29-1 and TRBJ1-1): SAVISQKPSRDICQRGTSLTIQCQVDSQVTMMFWYRQQPGQSLTLIATANQGSEATYESGFVIDKFPISRPNLTFSTLTVSNMSPEDSSIYLCSVDRTGGGPPSFGQGTRLTVV.

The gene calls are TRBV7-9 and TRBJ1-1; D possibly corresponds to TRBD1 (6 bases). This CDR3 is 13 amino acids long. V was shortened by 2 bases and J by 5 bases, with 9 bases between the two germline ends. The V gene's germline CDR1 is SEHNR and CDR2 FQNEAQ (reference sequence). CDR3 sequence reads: CASSLIRGTEAFF. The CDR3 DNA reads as TGTGCCAGCAGCTTAATCAGGGGTACTGAAGCTTTCTTT.

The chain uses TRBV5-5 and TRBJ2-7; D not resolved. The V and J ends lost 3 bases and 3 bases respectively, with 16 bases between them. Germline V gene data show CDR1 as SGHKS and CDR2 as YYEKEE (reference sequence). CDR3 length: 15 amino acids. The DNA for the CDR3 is TGTGCCAGCAGCTCAAACGCTATTACCTTCTACGAGCAGTACTTC. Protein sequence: CASSSNAITFYEQYF.

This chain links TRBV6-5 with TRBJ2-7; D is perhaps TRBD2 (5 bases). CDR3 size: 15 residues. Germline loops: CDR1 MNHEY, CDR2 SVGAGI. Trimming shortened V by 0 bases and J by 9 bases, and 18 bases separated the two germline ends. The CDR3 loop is CASSYSFPTLAGQYF. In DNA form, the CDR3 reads TGTGCCAGCAGTTACTCGTTCCCCACTCTAGCTGGGCAGTACTTC.

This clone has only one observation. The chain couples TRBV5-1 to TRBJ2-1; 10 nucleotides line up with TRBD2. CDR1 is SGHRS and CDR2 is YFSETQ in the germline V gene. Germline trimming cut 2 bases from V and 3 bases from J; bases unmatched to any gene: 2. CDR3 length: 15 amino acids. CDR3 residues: CASSFVAGGYNEQFF. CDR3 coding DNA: TGCGCCAGCAGCTTCGTAGCGGGGGGCTACAATGAGCAGTTCTTC.

CDR3 in amino acids: CASSLVQGGEAFF. CDR3 nucleotide sequence: TGTGCCAGCAGCTTAGTACAGGGCGGTGAAGCTTTCTTT. The V call is TRBV7-9, the J call TRBJ1-1, with D tentatively TRBD1 (6 bases). Trimming stripped 1 base from V and 7 bases from J, with 10 bases between. This CDR3 has 13 amino acids. CDR1 SEHNR and CDR2 FQNEAQ come from the germline V gene (reference sequence).

For the CDR3, the DNA is TGTGCCAGCAGCTTAGAGCACAGCAAAAACATTCAGTACTTC. Its protein is CASSLEHSKNIQYF. The V gene is TRBV7-6, the J gene TRBJ2-4; no firm D call. V lost 1 base and J 3 bases, leaving 7 bases between the germline ends. The CDR3 consists of 14 residues. Germline V CDR1 and CDR2: SGHVS, FNYEAQ. The full variable domain, completed using reference TRBV7-6 and TRBJ2-4, is GAGVSQSPRYKVTKRGQDVALRCDPISGHVSLYWYRQALGQGPEFLTYFNYEAQQDKSGLPNDRFSAERPEGSISTLTIQRTEQRDSAMYRCASSLEHSKNIQYFGAGTRLSVL.

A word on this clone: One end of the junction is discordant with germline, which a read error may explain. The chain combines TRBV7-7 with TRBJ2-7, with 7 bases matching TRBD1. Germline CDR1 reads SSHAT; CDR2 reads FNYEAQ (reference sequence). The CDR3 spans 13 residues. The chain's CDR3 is CASSRDRFYEQYF. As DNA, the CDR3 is TGTGCTAGCAGCCGGGACAGATTCTACGAGCAGTACTTC.

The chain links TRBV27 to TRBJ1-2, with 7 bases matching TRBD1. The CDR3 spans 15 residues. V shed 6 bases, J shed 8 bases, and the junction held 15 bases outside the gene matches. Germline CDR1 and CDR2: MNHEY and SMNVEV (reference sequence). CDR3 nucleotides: TGTGCCAGCAGCCCGGATACGACAGGGACGAGAGGCTACACCTTC. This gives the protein CASSPDTTGTRGYTF.

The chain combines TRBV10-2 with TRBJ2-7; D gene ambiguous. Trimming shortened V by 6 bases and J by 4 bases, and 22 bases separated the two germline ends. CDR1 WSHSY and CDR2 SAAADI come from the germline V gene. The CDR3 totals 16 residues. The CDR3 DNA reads TGCGCCAGCAGACAAGTCCCGGGCCTCCAAGCATACGAGCAGTACTTC. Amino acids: CASRQVPGLQAYEQYF.

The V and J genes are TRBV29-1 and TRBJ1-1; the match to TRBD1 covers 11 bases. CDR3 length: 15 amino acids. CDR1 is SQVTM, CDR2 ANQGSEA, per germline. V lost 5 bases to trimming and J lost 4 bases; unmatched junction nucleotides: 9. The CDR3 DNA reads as TGCAGCGTTAACCGGGACAGGGGGTGGGCCACTGAAGCTTTCTTT. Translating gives CSVNRDRGWATEAFF.

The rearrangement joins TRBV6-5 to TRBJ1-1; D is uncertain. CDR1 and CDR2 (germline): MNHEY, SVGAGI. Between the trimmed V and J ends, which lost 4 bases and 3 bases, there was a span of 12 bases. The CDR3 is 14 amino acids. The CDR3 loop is CASSSVRRDTEAFF. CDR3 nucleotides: TGTGCCAGCAGTTCCGTCAGGCGAGACACTGAAGCTTTCTTT.

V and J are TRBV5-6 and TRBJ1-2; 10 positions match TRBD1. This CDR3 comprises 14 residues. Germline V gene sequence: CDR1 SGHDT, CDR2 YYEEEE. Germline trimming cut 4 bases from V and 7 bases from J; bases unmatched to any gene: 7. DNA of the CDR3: TGTGCCAGCAGCCCCGACAGGGGGCGCGTTGGCTACACCTTC. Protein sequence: CASSPDRGRVGYTF.

The CDR3 coding sequence is TGTGCCAGCAGCTCCCATGGGACAGGACAACTTGTAGCTTTCTTT. Its protein is CASSSHGTGQLVAFF. This rearrangement joins TRBV7-2 to TRBJ1-1, with 8 bases lining up with TRBD1. There are 15 residues in the CDR3. Per the germline V gene, CDR1 is SGHTA and CDR2 is FQGNSA. V shed 4 bases, J shed 10 bases, and the junction held 14 bases outside the gene matches.

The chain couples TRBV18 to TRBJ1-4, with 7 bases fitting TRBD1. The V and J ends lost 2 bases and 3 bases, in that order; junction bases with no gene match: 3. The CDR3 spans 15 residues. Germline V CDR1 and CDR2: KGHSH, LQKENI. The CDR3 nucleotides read TGTGCCAGCTCACCAAGCAGGGGGGCTAATGAAAAACTGTTTTTT. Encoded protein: CASSPSRGANEKLFF.

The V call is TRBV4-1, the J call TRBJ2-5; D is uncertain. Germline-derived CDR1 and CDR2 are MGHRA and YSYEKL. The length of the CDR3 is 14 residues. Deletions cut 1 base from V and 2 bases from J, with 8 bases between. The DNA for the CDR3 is TGCGCCAGCAGCCAAGTGGCAGCACAAGAGACCCAGTACTTC. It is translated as CASSQVAAQETQYF.

CDR3 sequence (DNA): TGTGCCAGCAGTAGGGCGGGCGAGGGAACCCTAGCCAAAAACATTCAGTACTTC. Protein product: CASSRAGEGTLAKNIQYF. The chain links TRBV28 to TRBJ2-4; weak D call: TRBD2 (5 bases). This CDR3 contains 18 residues. V lost 5 bases and J lost 0, with 20 bases in between. Germline CDR1 reads MDHEN; CDR2 reads SYDVKM.